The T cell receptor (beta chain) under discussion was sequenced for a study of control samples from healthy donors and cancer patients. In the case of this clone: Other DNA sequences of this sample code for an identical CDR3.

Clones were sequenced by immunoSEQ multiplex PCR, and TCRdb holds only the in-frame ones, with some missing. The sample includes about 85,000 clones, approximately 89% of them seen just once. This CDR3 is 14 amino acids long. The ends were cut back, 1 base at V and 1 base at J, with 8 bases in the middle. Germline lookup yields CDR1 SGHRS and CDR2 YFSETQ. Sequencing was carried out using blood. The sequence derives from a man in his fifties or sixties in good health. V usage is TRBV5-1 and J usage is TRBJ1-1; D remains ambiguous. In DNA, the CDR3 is TGCGCCAGCAGCTTGCTCCGGGGGAACACTGAAGCTTTCTTT. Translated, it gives CASSLLRGNTEAFF.